A selection of T cell receptor beta chains follows, all from one sample in a study of shared clonotypes between healthy human individuals. The protocol was immunoSEQ multiplex PCR, while the TCRdb copy is restricted to in-frame clones and leaves out a portion. The data show 1,100,000 or so clones, with approximately 80% seen just once and 0.4% to 0.55% held by the top ten. Sequences were obtained from memory CD4+ T cells from PBMCs. Receptors were obtained from a man younger than 35 in good health. Some clones in this sample may be carry-over from other donors' samples. CDR3s leave out the opening cysteine and the closing phenylalanine or tryptophan. A D gene is named only where the DNA matches it firmly. The listing skips clone size in some rows; elsewhere it reads once, few, many or a size class.

v_gene: TRBV13
j_gene: TRBJ1-1
d_gene: NA
abundance: NA
CDR3aa: ASTKTAENTEAF

v_gene: TRBV28
j_gene: TRBJ2-1
d_gene: NA
abundance: NA
CDR3aa: ASSPRTRLAVYNEQF

v_gene: TRBV7-3
j_gene: TRBJ2-6
d_gene: TRBD2
abundance: NA
CDR3aa: ASSLIATSGSGANVLT

v_gene: TRBV11-2
j_gene: TRBJ2-3
d_gene: TRBD2
abundance: NA
CDR3aa: ASSPSGRAGTDTQY

v_gene: TRBV7-9
j_gene: TRBJ2-3
d_gene: NA
abundance: NA
CDR3aa: ASSPRTAGDTQY

v_gene: TRBV4-1
j_gene: TRBJ1-6
d_gene: NA
abundance: NA
CDR3aa: ASSQLGSSPLH

v_gene: TRBV6-5
j_gene: TRBJ1-2
d_gene: TRBD1
abundance: NA
CDR3aa: ASRTGDGGYT

v_gene: TRBV7-9
j_gene: TRBJ1-1
d_gene: NA
abundance: NA
CDR3aa: ASSYSVSTEAF

v_gene: TRBV6-1
j_gene: TRBJ2-5
d_gene: NA
abundance: NA
CDR3aa: ASSVWRETQY

v_gene: TRBV2
j_gene: TRBJ2-1
d_gene: NA
abundance: NA
CDR3aa: ASSPGPNNEQF

v_gene: TRBV2
j_gene: TRBJ2-1
d_gene: NA
abundance: NA
CDR3aa: ASSSDSYNEQF

v_gene: TRBV5-6
j_gene: TRBJ2-5
d_gene: TRBD1
abundance: NA
CDR3aa: ASSTEFGTDIQETQY

v_gene: TRBV28
j_gene: TRBJ1-6
d_gene: NA
abundance: NA
CDR3aa: ASPNTAQPNSPLH

v_gene: TRBV28
j_gene: TRBJ2-7
d_gene: TRBD2
abundance: NA
CDR3aa: ASSLASSGRVRYEQY

v_gene: TRBV28
j_gene: TRBJ1-2
d_gene: NA
abundance: NA
CDR3aa: ASSTTTGTGGYT

v_gene: TRBV5-4
j_gene: TRBJ2-7
d_gene: NA
abundance: NA
CDR3aa: ASRQGGETPYEQY

v_gene: TRBV9
j_gene: TRBJ2-7
d_gene: NA
abundance: NA
CDR3aa: ASSVAPLDASEQY

v_gene: TRBV28
j_gene: TRBJ1-4
d_gene: NA
abundance: NA
CDR3aa: ASGGVWAKLF

v_gene: TRBV10-3
j_gene: TRBJ1-1
d_gene: NA
abundance: NA
CDR3aa: AISEQGEDTEAF

v_gene: TRBV25-1
j_gene: TRBJ1-1
d_gene: NA
abundance: NA
CDR3aa: ASREGWGDTEAF

v_gene: TRBV11-2
j_gene: TRBJ2-7
d_gene: TRBD2
abundance: NA
CDR3aa: ASSSFWEGSYEQY

v_gene: TRBV5-4
j_gene: TRBJ2-7
d_gene: TRBD2
abundance: NA
CDR3aa: ASSLWGLGTEQY

v_gene: TRBV6-8
j_gene: TRBJ2-1
d_gene: NA
abundance: NA
CDR3aa: ARQIPKQGGEQF

v_gene: TRBV7-2
j_gene: TRBJ2-6
d_gene: NA
abundance: NA
CDR3aa: ASSPRGSGLSGANVLT

v_gene: TRBV6-5
j_gene: TRBJ2-7
d_gene: NA
abundance: NA
CDR3aa: ASRVGRGYEQY

v_gene: TRBV5-1
j_gene: TRBJ1-1
d_gene: NA
abundance: few
CDR3aa: ASRLDRWGEAF

v_gene: TRBV7-2
j_gene: TRBJ2-7
d_gene: TRBD2
abundance: NA
CDR3aa: ASTTGGPIYEQY

v_gene: TRBV6-6
j_gene: TRBJ2-2
d_gene: TRBD1
abundance: once
CDR3aa: ASSWDREAGELF

v_gene: TRBV27
j_gene: TRBJ2-2
d_gene: NA
abundance: NA
CDR3aa: ASSSVGGAYTGELF

v_gene: TRBV6-5
j_gene: TRBJ2-7
d_gene: NA
abundance: NA
CDR3aa: ASSQTGREQY

v_gene: TRBV30
j_gene: TRBJ2-5
d_gene: NA
abundance: NA
CDR3aa: AWTAGRAHLRETQY

v_gene: TRBV30
j_gene: TRBJ1-2
d_gene: NA
abundance: NA
CDR3aa: AWSEGGSIGYT

v_gene: TRBV29-1
j_gene: TRBJ2-7
d_gene: TRBD2
abundance: NA
CDR3aa: SVKRGISSYEQY

v_gene: TRBV7-2
j_gene: TRBJ2-5
d_gene: NA
abundance: NA
CDR3aa: ASSLVEETQY

v_gene: TRBV7-3
j_gene: TRBJ2-1
d_gene: TRBD2
abundance: NA
CDR3aa: ASSLIGTSAINEQF

v_gene: TRBV5-1
j_gene: TRBJ2-4
d_gene: TRBD1
abundance: NA
CDR3aa: ASSPNRGGENIQY

v_gene: TRBV5-1
j_gene: TRBJ1-1
d_gene: NA
abundance: NA
CDR3aa: ASSLDPGTEAF

v_gene: TRBV4-2
j_gene: TRBJ2-5
d_gene: TRBD1
abundance: NA
CDR3aa: ASSQVGDRQETQY

v_gene: TRBV15
j_gene: TRBJ2-1
d_gene: NA
abundance: NA
CDR3aa: ATSREGGDEQF

v_gene: TRBV21-1
j_gene: TRBJ1-5
d_gene: NA
abundance: NA
CDR3aa: ASTRTGTRRNQPQH

v_gene: TRBV28
j_gene: TRBJ1-5
d_gene: NA
abundance: NA
CDR3aa: ASTVNSNQPQH

v_gene: TRBV7-2
j_gene: TRBJ1-1
d_gene: TRBD1
abundance: NA
CDR3aa: ASSGLKTGEAEAF

v_gene: TRBV5-1
j_gene: TRBJ2-3
d_gene: TRBD2
abundance: NA
CDR3aa: ASSVSGSGDTQY

v_gene: TRBV7-3
j_gene: TRBJ1-5
d_gene: TRBD1
abundance: NA
CDR3aa: ASSLGTDRNQPQH

v_gene: TRBV29-1
j_gene: TRBJ1-1
d_gene: NA
abundance: NA
CDR3aa: SAGGGTKNTEAF

v_gene: TRBV5-6
j_gene: TRBJ1-2
d_gene: NA
abundance: NA
CDR3aa: ASSLLGDTTNYGYT

v_gene: TRBV29-1
j_gene: TRBJ2-1
d_gene: TRBD2
abundance: NA
CDR3aa: SVEDNSGGVYNEQF

v_gene: TRBV18
j_gene: TRBJ2-1
d_gene: NA
abundance: NA
CDR3aa: ASSPIGGSYNEQF

v_gene: TRBV6-1
j_gene: TRBJ1-3
d_gene: NA
abundance: NA
CDR3aa: ASSELRNTIY

v_gene: TRBV10-3
j_gene: TRBJ2-5
d_gene: TRBD2
abundance: NA
CDR3aa: AIGALAGGTPGTQY

v_gene: TRBV10-3
j_gene: TRBJ2-7
d_gene: NA
abundance: NA
CDR3aa: AIRGFYEQY

v_gene: TRBV18
j_gene: TRBJ2-1
d_gene: TRBD2
abundance: few
CDR3aa: ASSPPGLAGGGNEQF

v_gene: TRBV28
j_gene: TRBJ2-3
d_gene: TRBD2
abundance: NA
CDR3aa: ASSSSGGSGRANTQY

v_gene: TRBV7-2
j_gene: TRBJ2-1
d_gene: TRBD2
abundance: NA
CDR3aa: ASSPAGTSGAKLQF

v_gene: TRBV5-1
j_gene: TRBJ1-1
d_gene: NA
abundance: NA
CDR3aa: ASSLGIGSMNTEAF

v_gene: TRBV18
j_gene: TRBJ2-3
d_gene: NA
abundance: NA
CDR3aa: ASSPRRTDTDTQY

v_gene: TRBV11-1
j_gene: TRBJ2-7
d_gene: NA
abundance: NA
CDR3aa: ASSYGQSYEQY

v_gene: TRBV19
j_gene: TRBJ1-1
d_gene: NA
abundance: once
CDR3aa: ASRAGGAIPEDTEAF

v_gene: TRBV7-9
j_gene: TRBJ2-2
d_gene: TRBD1
abundance: NA
CDR3aa: ASSLGATGPGTGELF